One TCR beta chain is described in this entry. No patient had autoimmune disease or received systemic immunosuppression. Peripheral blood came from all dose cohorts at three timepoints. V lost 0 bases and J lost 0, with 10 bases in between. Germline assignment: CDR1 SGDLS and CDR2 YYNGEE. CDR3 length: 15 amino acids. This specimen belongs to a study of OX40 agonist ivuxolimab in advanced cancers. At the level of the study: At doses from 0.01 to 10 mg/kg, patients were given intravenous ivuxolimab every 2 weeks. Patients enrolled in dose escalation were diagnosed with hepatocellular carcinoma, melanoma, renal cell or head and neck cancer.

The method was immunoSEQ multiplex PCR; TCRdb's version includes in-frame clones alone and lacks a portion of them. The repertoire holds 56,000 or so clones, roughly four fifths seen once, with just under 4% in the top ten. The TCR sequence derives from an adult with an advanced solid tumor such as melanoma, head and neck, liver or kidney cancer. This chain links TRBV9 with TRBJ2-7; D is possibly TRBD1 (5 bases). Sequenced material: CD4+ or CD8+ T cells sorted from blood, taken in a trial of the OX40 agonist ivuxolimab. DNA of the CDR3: TGTGCCAGCAGCGTAGAGGGCAGGGACTCCTACGAGCAGTACTTC. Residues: CASSVEGRDSYEQYF.